This is a list of T cell receptor beta chains from one sample in a study of blood T cell repertoires in COVID-19. Repertoires were generated with immunoSEQ multiplex PCR, while TCRdb's copy carries only in-frame clones and drops some. Of approximately 110,000 clones in the sample, approximately 85% were seen once. Material: peripheral blood. These receptors were obtained from a man aged 40-50 years with acute or convalescent COVID-19. Each CDR3 is given without its conserved first and last residue.

j_gene	v_gene	CDR3aa
TRBJ1-4	TRBV19	ASRKPTGDLLF
TRBJ1-2	TRBV7-9	ASSSRQAYGYT
TRBJ2-7	TRBV30	AWALTPGLAYEQY
TRBJ2-1	TRBV3-1/TRBV3-2	ASSQELVPPDNEQF
TRBJ2-3	TRBV27	ASSFYAVGATDTQY
TRBJ1-4	TRBV18	ASSPSQGSPNEKLF
TRBJ2-1	TRBV18	ASSPRISGVNNEQF
TRBJ2-2	TRBV7-8	ASSLAGGTSVTGELF
TRBJ1-2	TRBV4-3	ASSPDGEGGNYGYT
TRBJ2-7	TRBV11-2	ASSLAWDSSYEQY
TRBJ1-5	TRBV6-6	ASSRLQGSRSNQPQH
TRBJ2-3	TRBV7-2	ASSLVPGKGIDTQY
TRBJ1-4	TRBV5-1	ASTTGANEKLF
TRBJ2-1	TRBV7-6	ASSSTSGEWNEQF
TRBJ2-1	TRBV30	AWSPSGASYNEQF
TRBJ2-4	TRBV4-1	ASSQVVGGAKNIQY
TRBJ2-1	TRBV18	ASSTGRNNEQF
TRBJ1-1	TRBV5-6	ASSLAGGGEAF
TRBJ1-3	TRBV11-2	ASSLEGGPRYINTIY
TRBJ2-7	TRBV5-6	ASSLLGQGSYEQY
TRBJ2-1	TRBV3-1/TRBV3-2	ASSHSSGGGPDNEQF
TRBJ2-5	TRBV6-2/TRBV6-3	ASSSILAEETQY
TRBJ2-5	TRBV3-1/TRBV3-2	ASSQGLAGGQETQY
TRBJ2-1	TRBV7-3	ASSYRDSSYNEQF
TRBJ2-1	TRBV11-2	ASSRGAAGGYNEQF
TRBJ2-3	TRBV12-3/TRBV12-4	ASSLTGADTQY
TRBJ1-4	TRBV12-5	ASGLAPNEKLF
TRBJ2-6	TRBV30	AWTPGVGANVLT
TRBJ2-2	TRBV3-1/TRBV3-2	ASSRTSGGPNTGELF
TRBJ2-3	TRBV7-3	ASSRDTDTQY
TRBJ1-5	TRBV2	ASSYHRDRGGQPQH
TRBJ2-5	TRBV4-3	ASSHSSGENGETQY